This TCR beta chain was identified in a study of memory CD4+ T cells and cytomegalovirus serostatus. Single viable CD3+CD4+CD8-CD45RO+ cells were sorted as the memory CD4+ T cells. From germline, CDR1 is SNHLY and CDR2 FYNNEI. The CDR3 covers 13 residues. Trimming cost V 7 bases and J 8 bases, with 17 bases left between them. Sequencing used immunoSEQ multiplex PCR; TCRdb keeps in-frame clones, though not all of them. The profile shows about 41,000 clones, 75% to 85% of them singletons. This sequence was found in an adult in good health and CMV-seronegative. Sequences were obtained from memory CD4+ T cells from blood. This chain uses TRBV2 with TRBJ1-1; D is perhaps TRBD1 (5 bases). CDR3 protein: CASTSVGGREAFF. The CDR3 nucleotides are TGTGCCAGCACTTCCGTGGGGGGAAGGGAAGCTTTCTTT. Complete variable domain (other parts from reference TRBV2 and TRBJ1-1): EPEVTQTPSHQVTQMGQEVILRCVPISNHLYFYWYRQILGQKVEFLVSFYNNEISEKSEIFDDQFSVERPDGSNFTLKIRSTKLEDSAMYFCASTSVGGREAFFGQGTRLTVV.